The next 28 T cell receptor beta chains were all read from a single sample in a study of shared T cell receptors in the human thymus. The assay was immunoSEQ multiplex PCR, and TCRdb's table has in-frame clones only and misses some. This table holds 650,000 to 950,000 clones, around 85% found once. Another study also made use of these data, one on human thymus T cells.

The sample comprised thymocytes. Receptors were obtained from a girl under three years old with a congenital heart defect.

CDR3: CASSVEGRDSGNTIYF. CDR3 bases: TGTGCCAGCAGCGTAGAGGGGCGAGACTCTGGAAACACCATATATTTT. This chain joins TRBV9 and TRBJ1-3, with D perhaps TRBD1 (5 bases). Germline V gives CDR1 SGDLS, CDR2 YYNGEE. CDR3 length equals 16 residues. Trimming stripped 0 bases from V and 0 bases from J, with 10 bases between.

The V gene is TRBV27, the J gene TRBJ2-7; possibly TRBD1 for D (6 bases). V was trimmed by 5 bases and J by 2 bases, leaving 19 bases between them. Germline V lookup: CDR1 MNHEY, CDR2 SMNVEV (reference sequence). The CDR3 loop spans 16 amino acids. In DNA form, the CDR3 reads TGTGCCAGCAGTCACCAACCACGACAGGCCCCCTACGAGCAGTACTTC. It encodes CASSHQPRQAPYEQYF.

The chain carries TRBV27 and TRBJ2-5; 10 bases map to TRBD1. The V gene end was trimmed by 6 bases and the J gene end by 5 bases; junction bases not matched to a gene: 27. CDR1 and CDR2 from the germline V gene are MNHEY and SMNVEV (reference sequence). The CDR3 sequence is 21 residues long. The CDR3 nucleotides read TGTGCCAGCAGCCCCTGGGTTGGGCCGGGACAGGGGTTTTTTGTTACGGAGACCCAGTACTTC. This encodes CASSPWVGPGQGFFVTETQYF.

CDR3 in amino acids: CASTDMNTEAFF. The CDR3 coding sequence is TGTGCCAGCACAGATATGAACACTGAAGCTTTCTTT. The rearrangement links TRBV6-1 to TRBJ1-1; no definite D call. Germline CDR1 reads MNHNS; CDR2 reads SASEGT. Trimming cost V 7 bases and J 0 bases, with 6 bases left between them. The CDR3 covers 12 residues.

The chain has TRBV2 and TRBJ1-5, with D perhaps matching TRBD1 (5 bases). V lost 3 bases, J lost 4 bases, and 31 bases lay in between. Germline CDR1 reads SNHLY; CDR2 reads FYNNEI. The CDR3 has 21 residues. The CDR3 sequence is CASSDGPITTQVHRTNQPQHF. For the CDR3, the DNA is TGTGCCAGCAGTGACGGGCCAATAACGACACAGGTTCATAGAACGAATCAGCCCCAGCATTTT.

This clone came up once. V is TRBV6-1 and J is TRBJ2-2; possibly TRBD1 for D (6 bases). The germline V gene has CDR1 MNHNS and CDR2 SASEGT. V dropped 5 bases and J dropped 5 bases, with 12 bases sitting between them. The CDR3 runs 14 residues. CDR3: CASSPRTGTGELFF. The CDR3, as DNA: TGTGCCAGCAGTCCCCGAACAGGGACCGGGGAGCTGTTTTTT.

This clone was picked up one time. The chain carries TRBV10-3 and TRBJ1-1; 9 nucleotides line up with TRBD1. This CDR3 is built from 19 residues. From germline, CDR1 is ENHRY and CDR2 SYGVKD. The V segment lost 1 base and the J segment 0 bases; nucleotides outside the gene matches: 12. CDR3 sequence reads: CAISEYFGTQGAMNTEAFF. In DNA form, the CDR3 reads TGTGCCATCAGTGAGTATTTCGGGACACAGGGGGCAATGAACACTGAAGCTTTCTTT.

The chain combines TRBV28 with TRBJ1-2; no firm D call. The CDR3 runs 11 residues. Germline V CDR1 and CDR2: MDHEN, SYDVKM. V was cut by 5 bases and J by 7 bases, with 8 bases left in between. This CDR3 is CASSLPGGYTF. The CDR3, as DNA: TGTGCCAGCAGTCTGCCGGGTGGCTACACCTTC.

The chain is built from TRBV2 and TRBJ1-2; D unclear. The CDR3 is made up of 14 amino acids. Trimming removed 4 bases from V and 6 bases from J, with 15 bases in between. The germline CDR1 and CDR2 sequences are SNHLY and FYNNEI. The CDR3 region has the DNA TGTGCCAGCAGTGCCTACCGATTCTACGATGGCTACACCTTC. It is translated as CASSAYRFYDGYTF.

This chain uses TRBV10-3 with TRBJ2-3; 7 bases align to TRBD1. There are 14 residues in the CDR3. J gave up 5 bases and V 4 bases, and 6 bases lay outside the gene matches. Germline V CDR1 and CDR2: ENHRY, SYGVKD. The CDR3 DNA follows: TGTGCCATCAGTGGAACAGGGGCAGGAGATACGCAGTATTTT. This encodes CAISGTGAGDTQYF.

The chain links TRBV20-1 to TRBJ2-4, with 7 bases fitting TRBD1. Losses at the gene ends were 4 bases for V and 9 bases for J; bases not matched to a gene: 3. CDR1 and CDR2 (germline): DFQATT, SNEGSKA (reference sequence). This CDR3 comprises 11 residues. The CDR3 spells CSAKGGSIQYF. The CDR3 DNA reads as TGCAGTGCTAAAGGGGGCAGCATTCAGTACTTC.

The J gene is TRBJ2-7, the V gene TRBV6-7, with D maybe TRBD2 (7 bases). TRBV6-7 is known as an ORF, though its function is uncertain. The V end was cut by 4 bases, the J end by 5 bases, with 18 bases between. The CDR3 loop spans 15 amino acids. This CDR3 is CASSSAKRGGDEQYF. CDR3 DNA sequence: TGTGCCAGCAGTTCGGCGAAACGCGGGGGCGACGAGCAGTACTTC.

This chain connects TRBV6-1 to TRBJ2-7; a possible D gene is TRBD2 (7 bases). Germline-derived CDR1 and CDR2 are MNHNS and SASEGT. Trimming removed 6 bases at V and 7 bases at J, with 19 bases between. The CDR3 loop spans 14 amino acids. DNA for the CDR3: TGTGCCAGCAGGGGGGGGGACACCTCAGGTGAGCAGTACTTC. Protein: CASRGGDTSGEQYF.

The chain couples TRBV19 to TRBJ1-2; the match to TRBD1 covers 8 bases. In germline, CDR1 is LNHDA, CDR2 SQIVND (reference sequence). CDR3 length: 13 amino acids. Trimming at V came to 9 bases and at J to 3 bases, leaving 6 bases not matched to a gene. The CDR3 reads CASLRGRDYGYTF. The CDR3 bases are TGTGCCAGCCTCAGGGGGCGAGACTATGGCTACACCTTC.

The gene calls are TRBV19 and TRBJ1-1; perhaps TRBD1 as D (5 bases). The CDR3 is 13 residues long. V was pared by 6 bases and J by 3 bases, with 11 bases between. CDR1 LNHDA and CDR2 SQIVND come from the germline V gene (reference sequence). The CDR3 here is CASRDTLYTEAFF. In nucleotides, the CDR3 is TGTGCCAGTAGGGACACCCTTTACACTGAAGCTTTCTTT.

The gene calls are TRBV2 and TRBJ2-7; TRBD2 aligns across 8 bases. Germline trimming cut 4 bases from V and 0 bases from J; bases unmatched to any gene: 11. The germline gives CDR1 SNHLY, CDR2 FYNNEI. The CDR3 covers 17 residues. CDR3 sequence: CASSGPPSGLSSYEQYF. Here the CDR3 DNA reads TGTGCCAGCAGTGGACCCCCTAGCGGGCTGAGCTCCTACGAGCAGTACTTC.

V is TRBV10-2 and J is TRBJ1-5, with D possibly TRBD1 on 6 matching bases. The CDR3 is made up of 17 amino acids. In germline, CDR1 is WSHSY, CDR2 SAAADI. The V end lost 0 bases, the J end lost 4 bases, and 16 bases lay between the germline ends. The CDR3 region has the DNA TGCGCCAGCAGTGAGTCGGGTACAGGGCCGATTAATCAGCCCCAGCATTTT. Translation gives CASSESGTGPINQPQHF.

The V gene is TRBV30, the J gene TRBJ2-5; D is ambiguous. Per the germline V gene, CDR1 is GTSNPN and CDR2 is SVGIG (reference sequence). Trimming shortened V by 0 bases and J by 0 bases, and 8 bases separated the two germline ends. The CDR3 contains 14 residues. CDR3 nucleotides: TGTGCCTGGAGTGTACCGAGTAACCAAGAGACCCAGTACTTC. Translated, it gives CAWSVPSNQETQYF.

Details on this clone: An end of the junction does not agree with germline; a read error may underlie this. The chain combines TRBV7-7 with TRBJ2-5, with no clear D. The V gene's germline CDR1 is SSHAT and CDR2 FNYEAQ (reference sequence). The CDR3 totals 15 residues. The CDR3: CASSLIRNPVETQYF. The CDR3 DNA reads TGTGCTAGCAGCTTAATCAGGAACCCCGTGGAGACCCAGTACTTC.

The chain links TRBV27 to TRBJ1-5; TRBD1 agrees at 7 bases. Per germline, CDR1 MNHEY and CDR2 SMNVEV (reference sequence). The CDR3 length is 16 residues. V was clipped by 5 bases and J by 0 bases; unmatched bases: 7. DNA for the CDR3: TGTGCCAGCAGTCTGACAGGGCCGTATAGCAATCAGCCCCAGCATTTT. Translating it yields CASSLTGPYSNQPQHF.

This clone was detected a few times. This chain joins TRBV11-2 and TRBJ1-2; 7 bases align to TRBD1. V dropped 4 bases and J dropped 3; count of bases not matched to a gene: 20. Germline values: CDR1 SGHAT, CDR2 FQNNGV. CDR3 length equals 19 residues. The CDR3 spells CASSCAGGPSPPIDYGYTF. In DNA form, the CDR3 reads TGTGCCAGCAGCTGCGCAGGGGGACCATCTCCCCCCATCGACTATGGCTACACCTTC.

This chain links TRBV2 with TRBJ2-7, with 8 bases aligning to TRBD2. CDR3 length: 15 residues. V gave up 1 base and J gave up 6 bases; unmatched junction bases: 8. Looked up from germline, CDR1 is SNHLY and CDR2 is FYNNEI. CDR3 nucleotide sequence: TGTGCCAGCAGTGAAGGTTATGGTAGCGGGGCCGAGCAGTACTTC. Translating it yields CASSEGYGSGAEQYF. Supplemented by reference TRBV2 and TRBJ2-7, the full variable domain reads EPEVTQTPSHQVTQMGQEVILRCVPISNHLYFYWYRQILGQKVEFLVSFYNNEISEKSEIFDDQFSVERPDGSNFTLKIRSTKLEDSAMYFCASSEGYGSGAEQYFGPGTRLTVT.

The chain combines TRBV10-2 with TRBJ2-7; possibly TRBD2 for D (6 bases). Germline CDR1 WSHSY, CDR2 SAAADI. The germline V and J ends were trimmed by 3 bases and 3 bases, with 18 bases remaining between them. The CDR3 has 16 residues. In nucleotides, the CDR3 is TGCGCCAGCAGTGACCTCGTGGAGGGGCCGAACTACGAGCAGTACTTC. Translation gives CASSDLVEGPNYEQYF.

The chain employs TRBV21-1 and TRBJ2-2; no check of the table's D call, TRBD2, against the DNA was made. TRBV21-1 is given as a pseudogene. The CDR3 is 21 residues long. The CDR3 DNA reads as TGTGCCAGCAGCGATAACCTCCATGTTTCTAGCGGGGGTCTTCACACCGGGGAGCTGTTTTTT. Encoded protein: CASSDNLHVSSGGLHTGELFF.

The rearrangement links TRBV4-1 to TRBJ2-6; tentatively, D is TRBD2 (6 bases). The V gene lost 0 bases and the J gene lost 0 bases, with 15 bases spanning the gap. The CDR3 runs 19 residues. CDR1 MGHRA and CDR2 YSYEKL come from the germline V gene. The CDR3 reads CASSQDLRRESSGANVLTF. The CDR3 DNA sequence: TGCGCCAGCAGCCAAGATCTGCGGAGGGAAAGCTCTGGGGCCAACGTCCTGACTTTC.

The CDR3 loop reads CASSMGGTNYEQYF. For the CDR3, the DNA is TGTGCCAGTAGTATGGGGGGGACCAACTACGAGCAGTACTTC. V and J are TRBV19 and TRBJ2-7; 7 bases are a match to TRBD2. After removal of 3 bases from V and 3 bases from J, the junction contained 5 bases not matched to a gene. This CDR3 is built from 14 residues. Germline V gives CDR1 LNHDA, CDR2 SQIVND (reference sequence). Full variable domain (rest looked up from reference TRBV19 and TRBJ2-7): DGGITQSPKYLFRKEGQNVTLSCEQNLNHDAMYWYRQDPGQGLRLIYYSQIVNDFQKGDIAEGYSVSREKKESFPLTVTSAQKNPTAFYLCASSMGGTNYEQYFGPGTRLTVT.

This rearrangement joins TRBV27 to TRBJ1-2; 10 bases line up with TRBD1. This CDR3 spans 13 amino acids. Losses at the gene ends were 3 bases for V and 8 bases for J; bases not matched to a gene: 3. Germline V CDR1 and CDR2: MNHEY, SMNVEV (reference sequence). Written as DNA, the CDR3 is TGTGCCAGCAGTTTTGACAGGGGGCAGGGCTACACCTTC. Protein: CASSFDRGQGYTF.

V is TRBV4-1 and J is TRBJ2-3, with D tentatively TRBD2 (5 bases). The V end lost 1 base, the J end lost 6 bases, and 14 bases lay between the germline ends. This CDR3 spans 15 amino acids. Germline-derived CDR1 and CDR2 are MGHRA and YSYEKL. CDR3 in amino acids: CASSQVFLAGDTQYF. The CDR3 DNA follows: TGCGCCAGCAGCCAAGTCTTCCTAGCTGGGGATACGCAGTATTTT.